These T cell receptor beta chains were read from a single sample in a study of shared T cell receptors in the human thymus. Clones were read by immunoSEQ multiplex PCR, and TCRdb kept only the in-frame ones, dropping some. The table lists hundreds of thousands of clones, over 75% of them singletons. The same specimen was also included in a second study, on human thymus T cells.

The source material was thymocytes. These receptors all come from a boy under two years old with a congenital heart defect. The CDR3 runs from the conserved cysteine through the conserved F or W. The D gene is left open where the match is weak. Only some rows state a clone size, as once, few, many or a class for expanded clones.

v_gene,d_gene,abundance,j_gene,CDR3aa,CDR3nt
TRBV4-3,TRBD2,NA,TRBJ2-7,CASSQGTSGFLSGEQYF,TGCGCCAGCAGCCAAGGGACTAGCGGTTTCCTCTCCGGCGAGCAGTACTTC
TRBV4-1,NA,NA,TRBJ1-2,CASSQDGGTDYGYTF,TGCGCCAGCAGCCAAGATGGGGGGACGGATTATGGCTACACCTTC
TRBV7-2,NA,NA,TRBJ2-1,CASSTSCGKNNEQFF,TGTGCCAGCAGCACATCATGCGGGAAGAACAATGAGCAGTTCTTC
TRBV7-9,TRBD2,NA,TRBJ2-1,CASSLEHPSGSHEQFF,TGTGCCAGCAGCTTAGAGCATCCTAGCGGGAGCCATGAGCAGTTCTTC
TRBV6-1,TRBD2,NA,TRBJ2-7,CASSDLAGGPLSYRYEQYF,TGTGCCAGCAGTGACCTAGCGGGAGGGCCGTTGTCATATAGGTACGAGCAGTACTTC
TRBV27,TRBD2,NA,TRBJ2-7,CASSFVGRADEQYF,TGTGCCAGCAGTTTCGTGGGGAGGGCAGACGAGCAGTACTTC
TRBV5-7,TRBD2,few,TRBJ2-1,CASSLSSGVGVDEQFF,TGTGCCAGCAGCTTGTCCAGCGGGGTGGGTGTCGATGAGCAGTTCTTC
TRBV27,TRBD2,NA,TRBJ2-3,CASGGEQYF,TGTGCCAGCGGGGGGGAGCAGTATTTT
TRBV7-2,NA,NA,TRBJ2-1,CASRAQETKSGQQFF,TGTGCCAGCAGGGCTCAGGAGACTAAAAGTGGCCAGCAGTTCTTC
TRBV27,TRBD2,NA,TRBJ2-1,CAAREDLSGEQFF,TGTGCCGCCCGGGAGGACCTTAGTGGTGAGCAGTTCTTC
TRBV27,NA,NA,TRBJ1-6,CASSLQVNSPLHF,TGTGCCAGCAGTCTCCAGGTCAATTCACCCCTCCACTTT
TRBV6-1,TRBD1,NA,TRBJ2-3,CASIWNRGAKDTQYF,TGTGCCAGCATTTGGAACAGGGGCGCGAAAGATACGCAGTATTTT
TRBV7-8,TRBD2,NA,TRBJ2-5,CASSPGTSGTQYF,TGTGCCAGCAGCCCCGGGACTAGCGGGACCCAGTACTTC
TRBV10-3,NA,NA,TRBJ2-5,CAISEFTLKVARETQYF,TGTGCCATCAGTGAGTTCACCCTGAAGGTGGCGCGGGAGACCCAGTACTTC
TRBV27,TRBD1,once,TRBJ2-7,CASSLRWDRDFYEQYF,TGTGCCAGCAGTTTACGTTGGGACAGGGACTTCTACGAGCAGTACTTC
TRBV19,NA,few,TRBJ2-7,CASSTATSPGEQYF,TGTGCCAGTAGTACGGCAACAAGTCCGGGGGAGCAGTACTTC
TRBV28,TRBD1,NA,TRBJ2-7,CASRGTGPLLEQYF,TGTGCCAGCAGAGGGACAGGGCCCCTTCTCGAGCAGTACTTC
TRBV11-3,NA,NA,TRBJ2-7,CASSFNTGPYEQYF,TGTGCCAGCAGCTTTAATACAGGGCCCTACGAGCAGTACTTC
TRBV2,NA,NA,TRBJ2-6,CARAQNSLSGANVLTF,TGTGCCAGGGCACAAAATTCCCTCTCTGGGGCCAACGTCCTGACTTTC
TRBV7-3,TRBD1,NA,TRBJ1-1,CASSLGQGDTEAFF,TGTGCCAGCAGCTTAGGACAGGGTGACACTGAAGCTTTCTTT
TRBV11-1,TRBD1,NA,TRBJ2-1,CASSLGPGQGSNEQFF,TGTGCCAGCAGCTTAGGGCCGGGACAGGGGAGTAATGAGCAGTTCTTC
TRBV2,TRBD2,NA,TRBJ2-3,CASRGLALLDTQYF,TGTGCCAGCAGAGGACTAGCGCTATTAGATACGCAGTATTTT
TRBV27,NA,NA,TRBJ1-1,CASSLHLQMVGTEAFF,TGTGCCAGCAGCCTTCACTTACAGATGGTGGGCACTGAAGCTTTCTTT
TRBV21-1,NA,NA,TRBJ2-3,CASSKESGDTDTQYF,TGTGCCAGCAGCAAAGAGTCCGGAGACACAGATACGCAGTATTTT
TRBV27,TRBD1,NA,TRBJ1-5,CASKSQGNQPQHF,TGTGCCAGTAAATCACAGGGGAATCAGCCCCAGCATTTT
TRBV28,NA,NA,TRBJ1-5,CASSRTYSNQPQHF,TGTGCCAGCAGTCGGACATATAGCAATCAGCCCCAGCATTTT
TRBV7-2,TRBD1,NA,TRBJ1-2,CASSPGDRVGYGYTF,TGTGCCAGCAGCCCAGGGGACAGGGTCGGCTATGGCTACACCTTC
TRBV2,TRBD2,NA,TRBJ2-7,CASTGGREGEQYF,TGTGCCAGCACCGGGGGGCGGGAGGGCGAGCAGTACTTC
TRBV19,NA,NA,TRBJ2-1,CASSIVLEFSYNEQFF,TGTGCCAGTAGTATTGTGCTAGAATTCTCCTACAATGAGCAGTTCTTC
TRBV5-8,NA,NA,TRBJ2-7,CASSLWEASYEQYF,TGTGCCAGCAGCTTGTGGGAGGCTTCCTACGAGCAGTACTTC
TRBV5-6,NA,NA,TRBJ1-1,CASSPRRGLNTEAFF,TGTGCCAGCAGCCCCCGGCGGGGGTTGAACACTGAAGCTTTCTTT
TRBV14,TRBD2,NA,TRBJ2-1,CASSLNGGTSGSNEQFF,TGTGCCAGCAGCCTTAACGGTGGGACTAGCGGGAGTAATGAGCAGTTCTTC
TRBV27,TRBD2,NA,TRBJ2-2,CASRPGTSGGNTGELFF,TGTGCCAGCAGGCCCGGGACTAGCGGGGGGAACACCGGGGAGCTGTTTTTT
TRBV14,NA,NA,TRBJ2-4,CASSLGHQNIQYF,TGTGCCAGCAGCCTAGGACACCAAAACATTCAGTACTTC
TRBV28,NA,NA,TRBJ2-7,CASSFRVTYEQYF,TGTGCCAGCAGTTTCCGGGTAACCTACGAGCAGTACTTC
TRBV5-3,TRBD2,once,TRBJ2-1,CARMGGLAGGMDNEQFF,TGTGCCAGAATGGGGGGACTAGCGGGAGGGATGGACAATGAGCAGTTCTTC
TRBV28,NA,NA,TRBJ2-5,CASSPRPRRNQETQYF,TGTGCCAGCAGTCCACGGCCCCGCAGGAACCAAGAGACCCAGTACTTC
TRBV5-6,TRBD1,NA,TRBJ1-1,CASSLDGQGAMMNTEAFF,TGTGCCAGCAGCTTGGACGGACAGGGGGCGATGATGAACACTGAAGCTTTCTTT
TRBV2,TRBD2,NA,TRBJ2-7,CASSDLAGDNEQYF,TGTGCCAGCAGTGACCTAGCGGGAGACAACGAGCAGTACTTC
TRBV4-2,TRBD1,NA,TRBJ1-1,CASSQDLRQGLNTEAFF,TGTGCCAGCAGCCAAGATTTGAGACAGGGGTTGAACACTGAAGCTTTCTTT
TRBV27,NA,NA,TRBJ2-1,CASSRGHSYSEQFF,TGTGCCAGCAGTCGAGGACATAGTTATAGTGAGCAGTTCTTC
TRBV2,NA,NA,TRBJ2-7,CASSVEGYEQYF,TGTGCCAGCAGTGTTGAGGGATACGAGCAGTACTTC